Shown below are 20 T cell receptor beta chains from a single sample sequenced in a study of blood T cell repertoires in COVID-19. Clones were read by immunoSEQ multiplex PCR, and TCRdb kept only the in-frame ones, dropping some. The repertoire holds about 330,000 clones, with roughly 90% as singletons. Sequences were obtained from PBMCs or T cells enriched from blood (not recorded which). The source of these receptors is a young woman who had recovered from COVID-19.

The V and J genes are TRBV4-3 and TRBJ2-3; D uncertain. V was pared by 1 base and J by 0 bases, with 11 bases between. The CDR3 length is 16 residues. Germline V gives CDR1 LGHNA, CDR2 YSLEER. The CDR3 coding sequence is TGCGCCAGCAGCCAAGGTGGGCCAGGAAGCACAGATACGCAGTATTTT. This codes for CASSQGGPGSTDTQYF.

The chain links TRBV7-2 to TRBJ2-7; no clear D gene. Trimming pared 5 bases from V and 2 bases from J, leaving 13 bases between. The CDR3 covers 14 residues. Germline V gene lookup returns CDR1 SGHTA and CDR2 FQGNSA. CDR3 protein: CASSVGFLTYEQYF. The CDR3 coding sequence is TGTGCCAGCAGCGTGGGCTTTTTAACCTACGAGCAGTACTTC.

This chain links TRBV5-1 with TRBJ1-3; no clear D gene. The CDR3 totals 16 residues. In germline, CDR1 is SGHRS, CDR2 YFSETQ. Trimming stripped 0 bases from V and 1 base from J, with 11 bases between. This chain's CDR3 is CASSLEAGLSGNTIYF. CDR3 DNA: TGCGCCAGCAGCTTGGAGGCAGGATTATCTGGAAACACCATATATTTT.

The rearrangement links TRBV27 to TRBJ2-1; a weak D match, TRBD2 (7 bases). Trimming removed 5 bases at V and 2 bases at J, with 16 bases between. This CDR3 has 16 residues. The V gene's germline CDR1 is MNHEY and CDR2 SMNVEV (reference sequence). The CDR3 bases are TGTGCCAGCAGTGCGAGGGGGGGACCCCCCTACAATGAGCAGTTCTTC. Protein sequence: CASSARGGPPYNEQFF.

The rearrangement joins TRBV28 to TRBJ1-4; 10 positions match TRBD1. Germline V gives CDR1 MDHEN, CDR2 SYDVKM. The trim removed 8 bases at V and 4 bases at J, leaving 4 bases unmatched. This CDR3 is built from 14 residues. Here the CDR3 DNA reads TGTGCCAGCCTTCGGGACAGGGGTAATGAAAAACTGTTTTTT. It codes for CASLRDRGNEKLFF.

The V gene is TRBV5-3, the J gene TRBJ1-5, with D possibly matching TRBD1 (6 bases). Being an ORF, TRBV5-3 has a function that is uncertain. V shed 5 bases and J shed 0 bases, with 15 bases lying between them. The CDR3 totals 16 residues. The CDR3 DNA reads TGTGCCAGAAGACCTCGACAGGACCATAGCAATCAGCCCCAGCATTTT. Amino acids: CARRPRQDHSNQPQHF.

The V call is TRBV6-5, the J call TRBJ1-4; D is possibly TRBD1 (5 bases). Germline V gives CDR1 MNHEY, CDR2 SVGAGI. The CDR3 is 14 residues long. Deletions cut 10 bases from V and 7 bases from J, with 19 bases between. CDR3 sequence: CATRRGTGGEKLFF. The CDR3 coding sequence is TGTGCCACCCGGCGGGGAACGGGGGGTGAAAAACTGTTTTTT.

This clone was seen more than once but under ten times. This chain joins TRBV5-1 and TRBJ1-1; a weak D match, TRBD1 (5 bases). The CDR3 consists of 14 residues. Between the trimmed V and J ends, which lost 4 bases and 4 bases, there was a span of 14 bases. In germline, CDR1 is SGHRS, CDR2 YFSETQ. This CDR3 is CASSPLDTVTEAFF. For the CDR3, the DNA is TGCGCCAGCAGCCCCCTGGACACGGTCACTGAAGCTTTCTTT.

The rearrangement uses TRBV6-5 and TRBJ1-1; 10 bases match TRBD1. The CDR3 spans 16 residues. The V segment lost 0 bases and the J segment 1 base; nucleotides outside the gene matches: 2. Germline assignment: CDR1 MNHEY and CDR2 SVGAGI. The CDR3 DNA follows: TGTGCCAGCAGTTACTCGGGACAGGGGCCGAACACTGAAGCTTTCTTT. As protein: CASSYSGQGPNTEAFF.

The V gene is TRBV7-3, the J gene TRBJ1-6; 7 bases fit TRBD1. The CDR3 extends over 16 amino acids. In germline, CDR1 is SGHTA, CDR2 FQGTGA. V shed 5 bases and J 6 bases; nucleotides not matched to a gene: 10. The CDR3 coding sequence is TGTGCCAGCAGCGAAAGGGGACAGAGTGTTAATTCACCCCTCCACTTT. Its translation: CASSERGQSVNSPLHF.

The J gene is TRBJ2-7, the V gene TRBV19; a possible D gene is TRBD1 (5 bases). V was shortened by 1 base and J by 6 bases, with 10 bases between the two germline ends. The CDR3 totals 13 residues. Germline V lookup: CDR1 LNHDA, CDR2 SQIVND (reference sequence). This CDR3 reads CASSIGSGREQYF. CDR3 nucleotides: TGTGCCAGTAGTATAGGGTCAGGGCGCGAGCAGTACTTC.

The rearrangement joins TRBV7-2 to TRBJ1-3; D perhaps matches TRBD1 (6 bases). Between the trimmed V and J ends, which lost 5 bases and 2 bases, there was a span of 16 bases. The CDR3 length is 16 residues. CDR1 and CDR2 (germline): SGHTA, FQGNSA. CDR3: CASSPNTGFAGNTIYF. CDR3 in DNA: TGTGCCAGCAGCCCGAATACAGGGTTCGCTGGAAACACCATATATTTT.

CDR3 sequence (DNA): TGTGCCACCAGCTGGACAGGGGACAATGAGCAGTTCTTC. As protein: CATSWTGDNEQFF. The chain has TRBV24-1 and TRBJ2-1, with 9 bases that match TRBD1. The CDR3 totals 13 residues. Germline V gene sequence: CDR1 KGHDR, CDR2 SFDVKD. V lost 7 bases and J lost 5; bases outside the gene matches: 2.

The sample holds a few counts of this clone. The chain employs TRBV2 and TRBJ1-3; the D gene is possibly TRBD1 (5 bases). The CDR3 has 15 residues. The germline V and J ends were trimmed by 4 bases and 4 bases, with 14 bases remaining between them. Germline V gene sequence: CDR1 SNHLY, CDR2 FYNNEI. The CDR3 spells CASSGRGRTGNTIYF. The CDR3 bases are TGTGCCAGCAGTGGGCGGGGGAGGACAGGAAACACCATATATTTT.

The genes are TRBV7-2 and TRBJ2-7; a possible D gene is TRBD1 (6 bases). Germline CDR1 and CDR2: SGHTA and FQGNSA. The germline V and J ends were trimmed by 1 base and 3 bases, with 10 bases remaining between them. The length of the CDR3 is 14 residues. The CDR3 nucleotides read TGTGCCAGCAGCTTAGGGACAGTCAACTACGAGCAGTACTTC. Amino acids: CASSLGTVNYEQYF.

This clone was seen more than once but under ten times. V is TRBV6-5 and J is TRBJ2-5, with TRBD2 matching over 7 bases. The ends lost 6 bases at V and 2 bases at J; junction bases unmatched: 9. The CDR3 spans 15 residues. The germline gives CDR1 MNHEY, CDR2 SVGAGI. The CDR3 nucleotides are TGTGCCAGCAGCAGGTGGCTAGCGGTACAAGAGACCCAGTACTTC. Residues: CASSRWLAVQETQYF.

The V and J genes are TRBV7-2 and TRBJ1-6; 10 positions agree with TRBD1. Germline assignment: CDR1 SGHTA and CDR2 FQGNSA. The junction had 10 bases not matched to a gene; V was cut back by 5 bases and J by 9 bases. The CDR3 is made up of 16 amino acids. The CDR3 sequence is CASSPSPGQGSSPLHF. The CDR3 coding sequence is TGTGCCAGCAGCCCAAGCCCGGGACAGGGGAGTTCACCCCTCCACTTT.

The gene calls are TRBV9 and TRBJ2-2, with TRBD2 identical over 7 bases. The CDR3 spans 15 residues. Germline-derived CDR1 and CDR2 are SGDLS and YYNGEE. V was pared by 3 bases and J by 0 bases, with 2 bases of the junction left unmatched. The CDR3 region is CASSAGTTNTGELFF. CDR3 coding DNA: TGTGCCAGCAGCGCCGGGACTACGAACACCGGGGAGCTGTTTTTT.

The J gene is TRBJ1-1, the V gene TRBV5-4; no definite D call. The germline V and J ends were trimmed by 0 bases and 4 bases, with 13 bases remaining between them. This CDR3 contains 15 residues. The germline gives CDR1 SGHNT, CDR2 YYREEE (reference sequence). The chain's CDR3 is CASSLGGPVSTEAFF. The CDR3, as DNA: TGTGCCAGCAGCTTGGGAGGGCCTGTGAGCACTGAAGCTTTCTTT.

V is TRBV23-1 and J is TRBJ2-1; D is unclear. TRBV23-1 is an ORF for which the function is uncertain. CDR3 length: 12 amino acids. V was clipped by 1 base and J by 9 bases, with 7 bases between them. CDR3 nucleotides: TGCGCCAGCAGTCAATTATCCAGTGAGCAGTTCTTC. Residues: CASSQLSSEQFF.